Presented here are 25 T cell receptor beta chains from one specimen sequenced in a study of T cell clonotyping in hematopoietic cell transplantation (dated by TCRdb to about 2021). The sample's time point label is to be understood as: recipient sample about 28 days before transplant, after cytoreduction. The library was made by the immunoSEQ multiplex PCR assay. TCRdb mirrors the immuneACCESS table, restricted to in-frame sequences. Some clones are absent from its copies; in checked studies, under half trace to an unresolved V gene, and the reason for the others is unknown. The sample profile shows about 11,000 clones; roughly 90% of them were found once. The top ten clonotypes cover about 13% of the sample. The sequencing here drew on peripheral blood mononuclear cells, taken before stem cell transplant. All receptors derive from a woman aged 40 to 55 with acute myeloid leukemia. Some clones in this sample may be carry-over from other donors' samples.

J is TRBJ2-1 and V is TRBV5-1; 9 nucleotides line up with TRBD1. The germline V gene has CDR1 SGHRS and CDR2 YFSETQ. The CDR3 has 15 amino acids. Trimming took 4 bases from V and 4 from J; bases not matched to a gene: 6. CDR3 sequence: CASSPGDRAYNEQFF. In DNA, the CDR3 is TGCGCCAGCAGCCCTGGGGACAGGGCTTACAATGAGCAGTTCTTC. The full variable domain, completed using reference TRBV5-1 and TRBJ2-1, is KAGVTQTPRYLIKTRGQQVTLSCSPISGHRSVSWYQQTPGQGLQFLFEYFSETQRNKGNFPGRFSGRQFSNSRSEMNVSTLELGDSALYLCASSPGDRAYNEQFFGPGTRLTVL.

The chain couples TRBV27 to TRBJ2-4; either TRBD1 or TRBD2 may fit D (5 bases each). The CDR3 has 14 residues. Germline V lookup: CDR1 MNHEY, CDR2 SMNVEV (reference sequence). Trimming left V 6 bases short and J 6 bases short, with 15 bases between. The CDR3, as DNA: TGTGCCAGCAGCTCCGGGACCCTCTCAAACATTCAGTACTTC. This encodes CASSSGTLSNIQYF.

CDR3 in DNA: TGTGCCAGCAGTCCCCTCGGGGGGCCCTACTACGAGCAGTACTTC. Protein sequence: CASSPLGGPYYEQYF. The rearrangement joins TRBV27 to TRBJ2-7; tentative D call: TRBD2 (7 bases). The CDR3 is 15 amino acids. V dropped 5 bases and J dropped 3 bases, with 17 bases sitting between them. CDR1 is MNHEY, CDR2 SMNVEV, per germline (reference sequence).

The rearrangement joins TRBV4-1 to TRBJ2-5; 13 bases map to TRBD2. Trimming removed 4 bases from V and 4 bases from J; junction bases left unmatched: 6. The CDR3 is made up of 16 amino acids. From germline, CDR1 is MGHRA and CDR2 YSYEKL. The CDR3 bases are TGCGCCAGCAGCCCTATCGGACTAGCGGGAGTAGAGACCCAGTACTTC. This gives the protein CASSPIGLAGVETQYF.

This rearrangement joins TRBV27 to TRBJ2-7, with 7 bases fitting TRBD1. V was clipped by 6 bases and J by 4 bases; unmatched bases: 9. The germline gives CDR1 MNHEY, CDR2 SMNVEV (reference sequence). The length of the CDR3 is 14 residues. The CDR3 DNA reads TGTGCCAGCAGGGATACAGGGGCCTCGTACGAGCAGTACTTC. Its protein product is CASRDTGASYEQYF.

The chain carries TRBV4-1 and TRBJ2-6; D gene ambiguous. The CDR3 is made up of 20 amino acids. Trimming pared 1 base from V and 2 bases from J, leaving 21 bases between. Germline CDR1 reads MGHRA; CDR2 reads YSYEKL. The CDR3 DNA is TGCGCCAGCAGCCAAGTATTTGGGCTAGAGAACCTCCCTGGGGCCAACGTCCTGACTTTC. This codes for CASSQVFGLENLPGANVLTF.

The chain is built from TRBV5-1 and TRBJ1-1; D gene ambiguous. V dropped 4 bases and J dropped 2 bases, with 9 bases sitting between them. The length of the CDR3 is 13 residues. Germline assignment: CDR1 SGHRS and CDR2 YFSETQ. CDR3 region: CASSLTINTEAFF. CDR3 bases: TGCGCCAGCAGCCTGACGATTAACACTGAAGCTTTCTTT.

V gene TRBV5-1 combines with J gene TRBJ2-2, with D unclear. Trimming removed 0 bases from V and 3 bases from J, with 9 bases in between. Germline CDR1 and CDR2: SGHRS and YFSETQ. This CDR3 spans 15 amino acids. The CDR3 DNA is TGCGCCAGCAGCTTGGAGGGATCGGACACCGGGGAGCTGTTTTTT. Amino acid sequence: CASSLEGSDTGELFF.

This clone has only a few counts. CDR3 bases: TGTGCCATACACAGGGGTATCAACTATGGCTACACCTTC. Translating gives CAIHRGINYGYTF. The chain couples TRBV10-3 to TRBJ1-2, with 7 nucleotides matching TRBD1. This CDR3 region has 13 residues. Germline V gene data show CDR1 as ENHRY and CDR2 as SYGVKD. With V trimmed by 9 bases and J by 2 bases, 6 bases remained unmatched.

This chain links TRBV19 with TRBJ1-3; tentatively, D is TRBD1 (6 bases). The CDR3 loop spans 17 amino acids. In germline, CDR1 is LNHDA, CDR2 SQIVND (reference sequence). The V and J ends lost 10 bases and 2 bases respectively, with 24 bases between them. The CDR3 region is CATRGRQARGAGNTIYF. The CDR3 DNA follows: TGTGCCACCCGCGGCCGACAGGCCCGCGGGGCTGGAAACACCATATATTTT.

This chain uses TRBV27 with TRBJ1-4; no reliable D call. V lost 8 bases to trimming and J lost 4 bases, with 11 bases between them. The CDR3 runs 13 residues. The germline CDR1 and CDR2 sequences are MNHEY and SMNVEV (reference sequence). In DNA, the CDR3 is TGTGCCAGCCGGGCCCATCTTAATGAAAAACTGTTTTTT. Protein sequence: CASRAHLNEKLFF.

The chain has TRBV5-1 and TRBJ1-4, with TRBD1 identical over 11 bases. The germline CDR1 and CDR2 sequences are SGHRS and YFSETQ. The CDR3 consists of 15 residues. V was pared by 3 bases and J by 6 bases, with 4 bases of the junction left unmatched. The CDR3 spells CASSSPGQGDEKLFF. CDR3 bases: TGCGCCAGCAGCTCCCCGGGACAGGGGGATGAAAAACTGTTTTTT.

The gene calls are TRBV5-8 and TRBJ2-1; 13 positions agree with TRBD2. Germline loops: CDR1 SGHTS, CDR2 YDEGEE. The ends lost 4 bases at V and 6 bases at J; junction bases unmatched: 4. The CDR3 covers 15 residues. CDR3 DNA: TGTGCCAGCAGCCTGGGGACTAGCGGGATCAATGAGCAGTTCTTC. Its translation: CASSLGTSGINEQFF. Based on the CDR3 plus reference TRBV5-8 and TRBJ2-1, the full variable domain is EAGVTQSPTHLIKTRGQQATLRCSPISGHTSVYWYQQALGLGLQFLLWYDEGEERNRGNFPPRFSGRQFPNYSSELNVNALELEDSALYLCASSLGTSGINEQFFGPGTRLTVL.

The chain uses TRBV27 and TRBJ1-5; D is perhaps TRBD1 (6 bases). This CDR3 is 13 amino acids long. V was pared by 2 bases and J by 7 bases, with 9 bases between. Germline loops: CDR1 MNHEY, CDR2 SMNVEV (reference sequence). In DNA form, the CDR3 reads TGTGCCAGCAGTTTAGGGGGGCGCCAGCCCCAGCATTTT. Translating it yields CASSLGGRQPQHF.

V and J are TRBV5-6 and TRBJ2-7, with TRBD1 matching 9 bases. Germline V gives CDR1 SGHDT, CDR2 YYEEEE. The V segment lost 2 bases and the J segment 2 bases; nucleotides outside the gene matches: 5. This CDR3 has 15 residues. The CDR3 nucleotides are TGTGCCAGCAGCTTCACGGGACAGGGTCCCTACGAGCAGTACTTC. Protein product: CASSFTGQGPYEQYF.

V and J are TRBV7-2 and TRBJ2-7; 10 positions agree with TRBD1. This CDR3 is 14 amino acids long. Germline V lookup: CDR1 SGHTA, CDR2 FQGNSA. Losses at the gene ends were 6 bases for V and 3 bases for J; bases not matched to a gene: 5. CDR3 residues: CASRKGQGLYEQYF. CDR3 coding DNA: TGTGCCAGCAGAAAGGGACAGGGGCTCTACGAGCAGTACTTC.

This rearrangement joins TRBV5-8 to TRBJ1-1, with 7 nucleotides matching TRBD1. With V trimmed by 4 bases and J by 7 bases, 7 bases remained unmatched. The CDR3 is 13 amino acids. Germline lookup yields CDR1 SGHTS and CDR2 YDEGEE. The CDR3 DNA reads as TGTGCCAGCAGCATAGGTACAGGGGTTGAAGCTTTCTTT. Protein sequence: CASSIGTGVEAFF.

The chain joins TRBV27 to TRBJ1-6, with TRBD1 matching over 10 bases. The CDR3 runs 14 residues. V lost 5 bases to trimming and J lost 9 bases; unmatched junction nucleotides: 4. CDR1 and CDR2 (germline): MNHEY, SMNVEV (reference sequence). CDR3 in DNA: TGTGCCAGCAGTACCGACAGGGGGCTTTCACCCCTCCACTTT. This sequence encodes CASSTDRGLSPLHF.

The chain recombines TRBV29-1 with TRBJ2-7; 8 positions match TRBD1. Unmatched junction bases numbered 7, after V lost 7 bases and J lost 5 bases. CDR1 and CDR2 from the germline V gene are SQVTM and ANQGSEA. The CDR3 contains 12 residues. The CDR3 loop reads CSAGQGGNEQYF. The CDR3 DNA follows: TGCAGCGCAGGACAGGGCGGGAACGAGCAGTACTTC.

CDR3 bases: TGTGCCAGCAGACCCTTTACAGGGCGGCGAGGCACTGAAGCTTTCTTT. This gives the protein CASRPFTGRRGTEAFF. V usage is TRBV2 and J usage is TRBJ1-1; D is possibly TRBD1 (6 bases). This CDR3 comprises 16 residues. V was trimmed by 6 bases and J by 4 bases, leaving 21 bases between them. CDR1 and CDR2 from the germline V gene are SNHLY and FYNNEI. Using reference TRBV2 and TRBJ1-1 for the parts outside the CDR3, the full variable domain is EPEVTQTPSHQVTQMGQEVILRCVPISNHLYFYWYRQILGQKVEFLVSFYNNEISEKSEIFDDQFSVERPDGSNFTLKIRSTKLEDSAMYFCASRPFTGRRGTEAFFGQGTRLTVV.

The chain joins TRBV14 to TRBJ2-1; D assignment may be TRBD1 or TRBD2 (5 bases each). The CDR3 is made up of 14 amino acids. The V end lost 1 base, the J end lost 5 bases, and 9 bases lay between the germline ends. CDR1 and CDR2 from the germline V gene are SGHDN and FVKESK. The CDR3, as DNA: TGTGCCAGCAGCCAAGTCGGGACGGACAATGAGCAGTTCTTC. This translates into CASSQVGTDNEQFF.

The gene calls are TRBV29-1 and TRBJ2-1; the D is unclear. V lost 4 bases and J lost 0, with 7 bases in between. The CDR3 consists of 13 residues. The germline V gene has CDR1 SQVTM and CDR2 ANQGSEA. CDR3 sequence reads: CSVGPGSYNEQFF. The CDR3 DNA reads as TGCAGCGTTGGACCGGGCTCCTACAATGAGCAGTTCTTC.

The V gene is TRBV7-2, the J gene TRBJ2-2; 13 bases agree with TRBD2. V shed 5 bases and J 6 bases; nucleotides not matched to a gene: 3. This CDR3 has 15 amino acids. Germline CDR1 and CDR2: SGHTA and FQGNSA. The CDR3 bases are TGTGCCAGCAGCCGCGGACTAGCGGGAGCCGGGGAGCTGTTTTTT. Amino acids: CASSRGLAGAGELFF.

The V and J genes are TRBV2 and TRBJ2-1; 12 bases align to TRBD2. Germline-derived CDR1 and CDR2 are SNHLY and FYNNEI. Losses at the gene ends were 9 bases for V and 8 bases for J; bases not matched to a gene: 5. The CDR3 extends over 13 amino acids. The CDR3: CARTSGRRYEQFF. DNA for the CDR3: TGTGCCAGGACTAGCGGGAGAAGGTATGAGCAGTTCTTC.

J is TRBJ1-5 and V is TRBV7-9; tentatively, D is TRBD1 (6 bases). This CDR3 comprises 15 residues. CDR1 is SEHNR, CDR2 FQNEAQ, per germline (reference sequence). Trimming left V 1 base short and J 4 bases short, with 11 bases between. CDR3 nucleotides: TGTGCCAGCAGCTTAGGACAGGTGTGGAATCAGCCCCAGCATTTT. Protein: CASSLGQVWNQPQHF.